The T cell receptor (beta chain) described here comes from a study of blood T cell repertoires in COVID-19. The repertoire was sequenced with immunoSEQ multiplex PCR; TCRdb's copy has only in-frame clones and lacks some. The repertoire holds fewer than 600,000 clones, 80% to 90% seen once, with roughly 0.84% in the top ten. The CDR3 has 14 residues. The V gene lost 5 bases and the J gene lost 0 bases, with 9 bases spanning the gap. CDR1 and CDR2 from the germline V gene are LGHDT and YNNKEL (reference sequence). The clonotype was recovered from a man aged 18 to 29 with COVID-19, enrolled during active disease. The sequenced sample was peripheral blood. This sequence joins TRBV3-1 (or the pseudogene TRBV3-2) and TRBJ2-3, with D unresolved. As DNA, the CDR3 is TGTGCCAGCAGCGATCGGGTCAGCACAGATACGCAGTATTTT. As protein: CASSDRVSTDTQYF.